This T cell receptor beta chain was retrieved from a study of control samples from healthy donors and cancer patients (dated by TCRdb to the early 2020s). Relative to germline, V is missing 3 bases and J is missing 4 bases, with 5 bases of the junction outside any gene match. The CDR3 has 15 amino acids, counting the end cysteine and phenylalanine. CDR3 DNA is the only sequence kept; it has 45 bases, read in frame from the first base. Taken from the germline V gene (reference sequence), the CDR1 and CDR2 loops are LNHDA and SQIVND. Receptor amplification or capture employed the immunoSEQ multiplex PCR assay. TCRdb mirrors the immuneACCESS table, restricted to in-frame sequences. Some clones are absent from its copies; in checked studies, under half trace to an unresolved V gene, and the reason for the others is unknown. Present in this sample are some 210,000 clones, over 80% of which were seen just once. 1.5% to 2% of the sample belongs to the ten largest clones.

Comments on this clone: The antigen this receptor binds is unknown. Base qualities are not recorded, but no much larger clone differs from it by a single base.

Sequences were obtained from blood. The receptor was derived from a man between 25 and 39 years old in good health. The sequence joins TRBV19 to TRBJ2-1, and 8 junctional nucleotides match TRBD2. The CDR3 region has the sequence CASSMSGGPYNEQFF. The nucleotides are TGTGCCAGTAGTATGAGCGGGGGCCCGTACAATGAGCAGTTCTTC. With the portions outside the CDR3 filled from the reference TRBV19 and TRBJ2-1 genes, the complete variable region becomes DGGITQSPKYLFRKEGQNVTLSCEQNLNHDAMYWYRQDPGQGLRLIYYSQIVNDFQKGDIAEGYSVSREKKESFPLTVTSAQKNPTAFYLCASSMSGGPYNEQFFGPGTRLTVL.